This T cell receptor beta chain was profiled in a study of T-cell reconstitution after alpha-beta-depleted transplantation in children (dated by TCRdb to 2015 to 2016). The study in broad terms: Using TCR repertoire profiling, the study quantitatively followed how T-cell immune reconstitution unfolded in children after TCRalphabeta/CD19-depleted allogeneic hematopoietic cell transplantation.

This clonotype was picked up many times. There is no known antigen for this receptor. Base qualities are not recorded, but no much larger clone differs from it by a single base. The method was PCR. TCRdb names Illumina HiSeq 2500 as the instrument used. TCR library preparation used molecular barcoding, with unique molecular identifiers applied to normalize quantification of the TCRbeta repertoire. Clones were called with MiXCR by TCRdb after fastp trimmed the public reads at Q25, and only in-frame beta chains were retained. Every distinct CDR3 protein forms one entry, paired with its most common genes and DNA. Counted in this sample were 100,000 or so distinct CDR3 sequences; 12% of them appeared once. Approximately 15% of the sample belongs to the ten largest clones. The sample here was PBMCs from the stem cell graft donor, taken from the stem cell graft. The sequence was obtained from a human donor who donated a stem cell graft to a child with inherited bone marrow failure.

The CDR3 region has the sequence CASSLAGQGLVGELFF. DNA sequence: TGTGCCAGCAGCCTGGCCGGACAGGGGCTGGTCGGGGAGCTGTTTTTT. The sequence is built from TRBV7-3 and TRBJ2-2; 9 middle bases align to TRBD1. The CDR3 sequence holds 16 residues, the cysteine and phenylalanine included. Solely the CDR3 DNA is kept, with 48 bases framed from the first base. V is trimmed back by 5 bases and J by 7 bases, and the junction contains 11 bases that no gene match accounts for. CDR1 and CDR2, looked up from the germline V gene, are SGHTA and FQGTGA.